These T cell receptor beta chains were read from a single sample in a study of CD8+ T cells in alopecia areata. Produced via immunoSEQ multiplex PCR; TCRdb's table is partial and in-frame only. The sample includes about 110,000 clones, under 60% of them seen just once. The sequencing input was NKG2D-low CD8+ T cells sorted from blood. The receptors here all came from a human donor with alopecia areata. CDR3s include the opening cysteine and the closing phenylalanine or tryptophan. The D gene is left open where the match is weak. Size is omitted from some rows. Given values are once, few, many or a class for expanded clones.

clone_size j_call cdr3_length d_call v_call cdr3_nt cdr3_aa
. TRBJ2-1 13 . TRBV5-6 TGTGCCAGCAGCTTGGGCCTTAGCGCGGAGCAGTTCTTC CASSLGLSAEQFF
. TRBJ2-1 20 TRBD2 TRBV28 TGTGCCAGCAGTTTTTTAAGTCGACTAGCGGGGAGGAGGGAATACAATGAGCAGTTCTTC CASSFLSRLAGRREYNEQFF
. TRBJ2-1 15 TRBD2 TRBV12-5 TGTGCTAGCCAGCGGGAGGGCCTCTCCTACAATGAGCAGTTCTTC CASQREGLSYNEQFF
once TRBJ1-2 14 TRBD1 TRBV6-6 TGTGCCAGCAGACCCAGGGACAGGGAGTATGGCTACACCTTC CASRPRDREYGYTF
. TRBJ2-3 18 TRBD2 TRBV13 TGTGCCAGCAGCATCAGTACCGGACTAGCGGGAGTAGCAGATACGCAGTATTTT CASSISTGLAGVADTQYF
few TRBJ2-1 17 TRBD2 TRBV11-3 TGTGCCAGCAGCTTACGAGCTGCGGGAGGTGCAAACAATGAGCAGTTCTTC CASSLRAAGGANNEQFF
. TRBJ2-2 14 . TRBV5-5 TGTGCCAGCAGCTTGGGGGTGGCAACCGGGGAGCTGTTTTTT CASSLGVATGELFF
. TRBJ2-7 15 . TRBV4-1 TGCGCCAGCAGCCAAATCTCGGGGCAGGGCTACGAGCAGTACTTC CASSQISGQGYEQYF
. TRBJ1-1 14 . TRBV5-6 TGTGCCAGCAGCCGGGACGACAGGAACACTGAAGCTTTCTTT CASSRDDRNTEAFF
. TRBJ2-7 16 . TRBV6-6 TGTGCCAGCAGTTACATTGAACAGGCCGACTCCTACGAGCAGTACTTC CASSYIEQADSYEQYF
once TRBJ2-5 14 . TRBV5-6 TGTGCCAGCAGCCCGGGCGAAGGACTAGAGACCCAGTACTTC CASSPGEGLETQYF
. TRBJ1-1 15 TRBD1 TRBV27 TGTGCCACCCAATCTCCAGGGGACAGCCACCCTGAAGCTTTCTTT CATQSPGDSHPEAFF
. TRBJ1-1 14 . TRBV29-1 TGCAGCGTTGTGGGACAAACAAGTGGGACTGAAGCTTTCTTT CSVVGQTSGTEAFF
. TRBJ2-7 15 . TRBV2 TGTGCCAGCATGGCGGAATGGGACAATGGCTACGAGCAGTACTTC CASMAEWDNGYEQYF
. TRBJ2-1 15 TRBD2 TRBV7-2 TGTGCCAGCAGCTTAACCGGGACTACCTACAATGAGCAGTTCTTC CASSLTGTTYNEQFF
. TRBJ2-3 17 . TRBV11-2 TGTGCCAGCAGCTTTACCTCCTCGGCCCTACGGGTAGATACGCAGTATTTT CASSFTSSALRVDTQYF
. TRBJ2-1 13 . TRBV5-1 TGCGCCAGCAGCTTGGTTTCCGCCAATGAGCAGTTCTTC CASSLVSANEQFF
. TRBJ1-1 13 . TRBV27 TGTGCCAGCAGTTGGGCCTCGAACACTGAAGCTTTCTTT CASSWASNTEAFF
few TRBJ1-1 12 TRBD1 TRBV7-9 TGTGCCAGCAGCCCGGACAGGTTTGAAGCTTTCTTT CASSPDRFEAFF
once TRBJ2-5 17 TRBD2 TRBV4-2 TGTGCCAGCAGTCAGTCTAGCGGGAGGATCCCGGGGGAGACCCAGTACTTC CASSQSSGRIPGETQYF
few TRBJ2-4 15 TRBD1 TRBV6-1 TGTGCCAGCAGTGGACCCAGGACAGGCGTAACCATTCAGTACTTC CASSGPRTGVTIQYF
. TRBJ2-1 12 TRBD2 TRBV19 TGTGCCAGTAACGCGGGACTAGCGGAGCAGTTCTTC CASNAGLAEQFF